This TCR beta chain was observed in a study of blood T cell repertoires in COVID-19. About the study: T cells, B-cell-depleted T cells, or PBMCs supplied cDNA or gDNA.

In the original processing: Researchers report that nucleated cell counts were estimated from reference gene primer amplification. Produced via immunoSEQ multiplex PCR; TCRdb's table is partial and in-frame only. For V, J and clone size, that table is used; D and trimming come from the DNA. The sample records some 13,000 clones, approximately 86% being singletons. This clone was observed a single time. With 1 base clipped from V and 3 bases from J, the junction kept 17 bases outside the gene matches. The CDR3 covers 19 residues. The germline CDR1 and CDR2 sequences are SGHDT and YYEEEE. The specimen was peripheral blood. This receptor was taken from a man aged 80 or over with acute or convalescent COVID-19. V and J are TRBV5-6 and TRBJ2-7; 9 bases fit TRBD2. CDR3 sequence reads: CASSLYVRGRAGNLYEQYF. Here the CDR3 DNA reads TGTGCCAGCAGCTTGTATGTCCGCGGGAGGGCCGGGAATCTCTACGAGCAGTACTTC.